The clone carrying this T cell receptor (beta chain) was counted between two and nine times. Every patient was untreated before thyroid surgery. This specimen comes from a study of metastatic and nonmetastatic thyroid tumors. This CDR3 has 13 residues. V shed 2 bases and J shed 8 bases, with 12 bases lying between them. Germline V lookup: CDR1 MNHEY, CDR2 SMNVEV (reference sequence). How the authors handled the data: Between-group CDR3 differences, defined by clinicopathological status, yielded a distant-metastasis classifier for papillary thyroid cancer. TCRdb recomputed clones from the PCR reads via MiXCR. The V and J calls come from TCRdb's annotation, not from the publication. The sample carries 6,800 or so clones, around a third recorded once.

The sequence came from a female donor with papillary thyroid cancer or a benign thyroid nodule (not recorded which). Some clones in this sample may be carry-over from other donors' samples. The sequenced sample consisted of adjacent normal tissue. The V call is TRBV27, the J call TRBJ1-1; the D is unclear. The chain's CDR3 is CASSLTAVTEAFF. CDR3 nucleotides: TGTGCCAGCAGTTTAACAGCGGTTACAGAAGCTTTCTTT.